This T cell receptor (beta chain) emerged from a study of regulatory T cells in long-lasting Graves disease. Construction of the TCR beta libraries employed iRepertoire HTBI primers in conjunction with Arm-PCR of CDR3 regions. TCRdb independently ran MiXCR on the multiplex PCR reads; one entry per CDR3 protein. The table includes some 250,000 distinct CDR3 sequences, around a sixth detected once. The time point here: newly diagnosed GD, antithyroid drugs for less than 3 months. Following extraction of RNA from PBMCs, that RNA was used to make the TCR library. Looked up from germline, CDR1 is SGHTA and CDR2 is FQGNSA. Deletions cut 3 bases from V and 5 bases from J, with 13 bases between. The CDR3 has 14 residues. This clonotype occurred many times. The same data also contributed to another study, on T cells in Graves' hyperthyroidism and ophthalmopathy. From that second work: Progression to ophthalmopathy was predicted a median of 6.5 months early.

The receptor's source is a woman aged 25 to 39 with Graves disease. The chain employs TRBV7-2 and TRBJ1-1, with a weak D call TRBD1 (6 bases). This material consisted of peripheral blood mononuclear cells (PBMCs), taken at new diagnosis, from a patient treated with antithyroid drugs. Here the CDR3 DNA reads TGTGCCAGCAGCTTCACGGGGGCCGGGACTGAAGCTTTCTTT. This gives the protein CASSFTGAGTEAFF.